This T cell receptor beta chain was found in a study of PD-1 blockade in classical Hodgkin lymphoma. Study results and limitations: There was a significant rise in CD4+ TCR diversity by C4D1, with no such rise for CD8+.

Libraries were prepared by immunoSEQ multiplex PCR; TCRdb keeps only in-frame clonotypes and omits some of them. This sample has tens of thousands of clones; about 89% occur once, and the top ten carry 22%. Note on this clone: Its target is not known.

The CDR3 length is 13 residues. Germline V gene lookup returns CDR1 MNHNS and CDR2 SASEGT. Trimming at V came to 6 bases and at J to 3 bases, leaving 4 bases not matched to a gene. No patient escaped relapse after autologous stem cell transplantation, and brentuximab vedotin exposure varied. The clonotype originates from a human donor with classical Hodgkin lymphoma. The chain carries TRBV6-1 and TRBJ2-7, with TRBD1 identical over 8 bases. This specimen was peripheral blood mononuclear cells (PBMCs), taken at baseline. CDR3 protein: CASRDRVDYEQYF. The CDR3 DNA reads as TGTGCCAGCAGGGACAGGGTCGACTACGAGCAGTACTTC.